The text below deals with one T cell receptor beta chain. No antigen is known for it. No quality values exist for individual bases; no much larger clone is one base distant. CDR1 and CDR2 are drawn from the germline V gene: SGHRS, YFSETQ. The CDR3 holds 11 amino acids from the cysteine to the phenylalanine. The kept DNA is CDR3 alone, 33 bases in frame from the first base. Between the V and J ends, shortened by 3 bases and 10 bases respectively, the junction contains 10 bases. Genomic DNA was isolated from the sorted cells so that the TCRbeta CDR3 region could be sequenced. The immunoSEQ Assay was used for sequencing of TCRbeta CDR3 regions. TCRdb retrieved this table from immuneACCESS and kept in-frame rearrangements only. Not all clones are present; in checked studies, unresolved V genes account for under half, and no reason is known for the remainder. The sample table records fewer than 30,000 clones; around four fifths of these occur just once. The ten largest clones take up around a quarter of the sample.

These data originate in a study of OX40 agonist ivuxolimab in advanced cancers. Context from the whole study: The costimulatory receptor OX40 (CD134) was targeted by ivuxolimab, a fully human IgG2 agonistic monoclonal antibody. The dose-escalation cohort was approximately 83% male with a mean age of about 58 years, ranging from roughly 20 to 80. Intravenous ivuxolimab was administered to patients every 2 weeks at six dose levels: 0.01, 0.1, 0.3, 1.5, 3 and 10 mg/kg. Three dose-escalation patients achieved partial responses, one with hepatocellular carcinoma and two with cutaneous melanoma. The purpose of peripheral TCRbeta sequencing was to test whether ivuxolimab changed TCR sequence diversity and led to clonal T-cell expansion. Among the 50 to 55 dose-escalation patients, around 20 had hepatocellular carcinoma, about 15 melanoma, 9 renal cell carcinoma and 9 head and neck cancer. The monotherapy dose-escalation portion (N of about 57 patients) of the phase I ivuxolimab trial is reported in the paper. Prior anti-PD-1, anti-PD-L1 or anti-CTLA-4 therapy was permitted, and checkpoint inhibitors had been received by less than 45% of dose-escalation patients.

Patients with autoimmune disease history or receiving systemic immunosuppression were excluded from the trial. In every dose cohort, peripheral blood was drawn for TCR sequencing at baseline, cycle 4 day 1, and cycle 7 day 1. Samples were obtained from an open-label, multicenter, first-in-human phase I dose-escalation trial of ivuxolimab. Adults with locally advanced or metastatic melanoma, renal cell, hepatocellular, or head and neck squamous cell carcinoma were enrolled in the trial. Before TCR sequencing, CD4+ and CD8+ T cells were separately sorted from peripheral blood. General findings and caveats noted by the study authors: Low levels of normalized T-cell clonal expansion were also shown by some nonresponding patients. After ivuxolimab, more expanded clones were found on average in CD8+ T cells than in CD4+ T cells. At doses of 0.1 to 3.0 mg/kg, clonal expansion of both CD4+ and CD8+ blood T cells was observed from baseline to week 6. In the 0.1-3.0 mg/kg groups, partial responders were among the patients with the lowest normalized peripheral clonal expansion, particularly in CD8+ T cells. Which antigens the clonally expanded peripheral T cells were specific for was not determined.

The chain links TRBV5-1 with TRBJ1-2; the D region possibly corresponds to TRBD1 (6 bases align). This sequence originates from an adult with an advanced solid tumor such as melanoma, head and neck, liver or kidney cancer. The input for sequencing was CD4+ or CD8+ T cells sorted from blood, taken in a trial of the OX40 agonist ivuxolimab. In nucleotides, the sequence is TGCGCCAGCAGCTCCGGACAGCTCTACACCTTC. It is translated as CASSSGQLYTF.